Listed below are T cell receptor beta chains from one sample, sequenced in a study of shared clonotypes between healthy human individuals. Method: immunoSEQ multiplex PCR; TCRdb's copy keeps in-frame clones and lacks some. Here the sample spans 2 million to 2.5 million clones, just over 90% being singletons. The sample was naive CD4+ T cells from PBMCs. These TCRs come from a man aged 18 to 30 in good health. Some clones in this sample may be carry-over from other donors' samples. Each CDR3 is given with its conserved first and last residue. Each record gives: clone size, J gene, D gene, V gene, CDR3 DNA, CDR3 protein. D genes are given only for firm matches. Expanded clones are given a class, and other clones once, few, many or no size at all.

clone_size: -; j_call: TRBJ1-2; d_call: -; v_call: TRBV9; cdr3_nt: TGTGCCAGCAGCGCCTCCCCTGGACAGATAGCTAACTATGGCTACACCTTC; cdr3_aa: CASSASPGQIANYGYTF
clone_size: -; j_call: TRBJ2-3; d_call: -; v_call: TRBV2; cdr3_nt: TGTGCCAGCAGCGTCAAGACAGACGATATTGGGACAGATACGCAGTATTTT; cdr3_aa: CASSVKTDDIGTDTQYF
clone_size: -; j_call: TRBJ2-7; d_call: -; v_call: TRBV6-1; cdr3_nt: TGTGCCAGCAGTTTACTCGGACAGACGGAGTACTTC; cdr3_aa: CASSLLGQTEYF
clone_size: -; j_call: TRBJ1-2; d_call: -; v_call: TRBV7-2; cdr3_nt: TGTGCCAGCAGCTTATTAGGTTCCTATGGCTACACCTTC; cdr3_aa: CASSLLGSYGYTF
clone_size: once; j_call: TRBJ2-7; d_call: -; v_call: TRBV7-8; cdr3_nt: TGTGCCAGCAGCTTAGCGTTGGGGGGCGAGCAGTACTTC; cdr3_aa: CASSLALGGEQYF
clone_size: -; j_call: TRBJ2-7; d_call: -; v_call: TRBV2; cdr3_nt: TGTGCCAGCAGTGGACAGGGAGGCGCCTACGAGCAGTACTTC; cdr3_aa: CASSGQGGAYEQYF
clone_size: -; j_call: TRBJ1-1; d_call: TRBD1; v_call: TRBV2; cdr3_nt: TGTGCCAGCAGAAAACAGGGGTTTGCTGAAGCTTTCTTT; cdr3_aa: CASRKQGFAEAFF
clone_size: once; j_call: TRBJ1-4; d_call: TRBD1; v_call: TRBV5-1; cdr3_nt: TGCGCCAGCAGCTTGGACGGTTCGGACAGGAGCAAAAAACTGTTTTTT; cdr3_aa: CASSLDGSDRSKKLFF
clone_size: -; j_call: TRBJ2-1; d_call: TRBD1; v_call: TRBV28; cdr3_nt: TGTGCCAGCAGTTTAGCCGGACAGGGACCGTCGTTCTTC; cdr3_aa: CASSLAGQGPSFF
clone_size: -; j_call: TRBJ2-5; d_call: TRBD1; v_call: TRBV5-1; cdr3_nt: TGCGCCAGCAGCTTGTATGGGACAGATTTAGAGACCCAGTACTTC; cdr3_aa: CASSLYGTDLETQYF
clone_size: -; j_call: TRBJ2-5; d_call: TRBD1; v_call: TRBV10-3; cdr3_nt: TGTGCCATCAGTCTACAGGGGTTGTTGGAGACCCAGTACTTC; cdr3_aa: CAISLQGLLETQYF
clone_size: -; j_call: TRBJ2-2; d_call: -; v_call: TRBV7-2; cdr3_nt: TGTGCCAGCACCTCTCGGGCGGGTGCGAACACCGGGGAGCTGTTTTTT; cdr3_aa: CASTSRAGANTGELFF
clone_size: -; j_call: TRBJ2-5; d_call: -; v_call: TRBV5-1; cdr3_nt: TGCGCCAGCAGCTTGGGGTCAAAATGGGGGTACCAAGAGACCCAGTACTTC; cdr3_aa: CASSLGSKWGYQETQYF
clone_size: -; j_call: TRBJ2-5; d_call: -; v_call: TRBV19; cdr3_nt: TGTGCCAGTAGTATAGGCGGGCATCAAGAGACCCAGTACTTC; cdr3_aa: CASSIGGHQETQYF
clone_size: -; j_call: TRBJ2-7; d_call: -; v_call: TRBV28; cdr3_nt: TGTGCCAGCAGTTTACTGGACGGTTTCTACGAGCAGTACTTC; cdr3_aa: CASSLLDGFYEQYF
clone_size: -; j_call: TRBJ2-5; d_call: -; v_call: TRBV6-1; cdr3_nt: TGTGCCAGCAGCTTGACAGGTTTGGAGACCCAGTACTTC; cdr3_aa: CASSLTGLETQYF
clone_size: -; j_call: TRBJ2-7; d_call: TRBD1; v_call: TRBV10-3; cdr3_nt: TGTGCCATCAGGGATGACAGGGTTGGGCCCTACGAGCAGTACTTC; cdr3_aa: CAIRDDRVGPYEQYF
clone_size: -; j_call: TRBJ2-3; d_call: TRBD2; v_call: TRBV20-1; cdr3_nt: TGCAGTGCCCCGGCGGGAGGGACGCAGTATTTT; cdr3_aa: CSAPAGGTQYF
clone_size: -; j_call: TRBJ2-1; d_call: -; v_call: TRBV7-8; cdr3_nt: TGTGCCAGCAGCCCGGGGACGGGCAGCTCCTACAATGAGCAGTTCTTC; cdr3_aa: CASSPGTGSSYNEQFF
clone_size: -; j_call: TRBJ1-3; d_call: -; v_call: TRBV28; cdr3_nt: TGTGCCAGCAGTTTATACGGGTCAGGCGGAAACACCATATATTTT; cdr3_aa: CASSLYGSGGNTIYF
clone_size: once; j_call: TRBJ2-2; d_call: -; v_call: TRBV9; cdr3_nt: TGTGCCAGCAGTCCGGTCGCCGGGGAGCTGTTTTTT; cdr3_aa: CASSPVAGELFF
clone_size: -; j_call: TRBJ1-1; d_call: TRBD1; v_call: TRBV2; cdr3_nt: TGTGCCAGCAGTTCACAGGGGGGGGAGGTTGAAGCTTTCTTT; cdr3_aa: CASSSQGGEVEAFF
clone_size: once; j_call: TRBJ1-2; d_call: -; v_call: TRBV5-6; cdr3_nt: TGTGCCAGCAGCTTCCTAGGATATGGCTACACCTTC; cdr3_aa: CASSFLGYGYTF
clone_size: -; j_call: TRBJ1-2; d_call: -; v_call: TRBV28; cdr3_nt: TGTGCCAGCAGTCTCGGGACCGAGAACTATGGCTACACCTTC; cdr3_aa: CASSLGTENYGYTF
clone_size: -; j_call: TRBJ2-7; d_call: -; v_call: TRBV28; cdr3_nt: TGTGCCAGCAGGGATAGGGGGTCCTACGAGCAGTACTTC; cdr3_aa: CASRDRGSYEQYF
clone_size: once; j_call: TRBJ1-3; d_call: -; v_call: TRBV6-5; cdr3_nt: TGTGCCAGCAGGCCGGACGGAAACTCTGGAAACACCATATATTTT; cdr3_aa: CASRPDGNSGNTIYF
clone_size: -; j_call: TRBJ1-1; d_call: -; v_call: TRBV30; cdr3_nt: TGTGCCTGGAGTCGGCAGGGGCTATCTGAAGCTTTCTTT; cdr3_aa: CAWSRQGLSEAFF
clone_size: -; j_call: TRBJ1-2; d_call: -; v_call: TRBV7-2; cdr3_nt: TGTGCCAGCAGCTTGACCCTTTATAACTATGGCTACACCTTC; cdr3_aa: CASSLTLYNYGYTF
clone_size: few; j_call: TRBJ1-5; d_call: -; v_call: TRBV19; cdr3_nt: TGTGCCAGTAGTCTTACGGTCCCCGCTCAGCCCCAGCATTTT; cdr3_aa: CASSLTVPAQPQHF
clone_size: -; j_call: TRBJ2-7; d_call: TRBD2; v_call: TRBV9; cdr3_nt: TGTGCCAGCAGCCCTGTGGCGGGAGGAGCCTACGAGCAGTACTTC; cdr3_aa: CASSPVAGGAYEQYF
clone_size: -; j_call: TRBJ1-5; d_call: -; v_call: TRBV2; cdr3_nt: TGTGCCAGCAGTACCCCGGGGGGGGACAATCAGCCCCAGCATTTT; cdr3_aa: CASSTPGGDNQPQHF
clone_size: -; j_call: TRBJ1-5; d_call: TRBD1; v_call: TRBV6-6; cdr3_nt: TGTGCCAGCAGCCCCGGACAGGGGGGTAATCAGCCCCAGCATTTT; cdr3_aa: CASSPGQGGNQPQHF
clone_size: -; j_call: TRBJ2-7; d_call: -; v_call: TRBV29-1; cdr3_nt: TGCAGCGTAGCGGACAGCTACGAGCAGTACTTC; cdr3_aa: CSVADSYEQYF
clone_size: -; j_call: TRBJ2-6; d_call: TRBD1; v_call: TRBV28; cdr3_nt: TGTGCCAGCAGTCCCCGACAGGGGGCTCGTGGGGCCAACGTCCTGACTTTC; cdr3_aa: CASSPRQGARGANVLTF
clone_size: -; j_call: TRBJ2-5; d_call: -; v_call: TRBV7-2; cdr3_nt: TGTGCCAGCAGCTTAGATCGGTACCAAGAGACCCAGTACTTC; cdr3_aa: CASSLDRYQETQYF